This TCR beta chain stems from a study of human T cells and chemical hapten exposure. V lost 3 bases and J lost 7; bases outside the gene matches: 4. Germline CDR1 KGHSH, CDR2 LQKENI. CDR3 size: 14 residues. In the library, unique molecular identifiers were attached to individual cDNA molecules. TCRdb re-analysed the RACE reads in MiXCR, keeping a single row per CDR3 protein. The data show tens of thousands of distinct CDR3 sequences, approximately 11% seen once. The time point was: pre-sensitization, week 0. Treatment of the sample: therapeutic diphenylcyclopropenone sensitization with weekly scalp DPC.

Specimen: whole blood, collected in connection with sensitization to the hapten diphenylcyclopropenone (DPC). This TCR came from a woman between 45 and 60 years old with alopecia areata. Some clones in this sample may be carry-over from other donors' samples. This rearrangement joins TRBV18 to TRBJ1-5; TRBD1 aligns across 9 bases. The CDR3: CASSPDRGRQPQHF. CDR3 nucleotides: TGTGCCAGCTCACCGGACAGGGGAAGGCAGCCCCAGCATTTT. The full variable domain, rest sourced from reference TRBV18 and TRBJ1-5, is NAGVMQNPRHLVRRRGQEARLRCSPMKGHSHVYWYRQLPEEGLKFMVYLQKENIIDESGMPKERFSAEFPKEGPSILRIQQVVRGDSAAYFCASSPDRGRQPQHFGDGTRLSIL.